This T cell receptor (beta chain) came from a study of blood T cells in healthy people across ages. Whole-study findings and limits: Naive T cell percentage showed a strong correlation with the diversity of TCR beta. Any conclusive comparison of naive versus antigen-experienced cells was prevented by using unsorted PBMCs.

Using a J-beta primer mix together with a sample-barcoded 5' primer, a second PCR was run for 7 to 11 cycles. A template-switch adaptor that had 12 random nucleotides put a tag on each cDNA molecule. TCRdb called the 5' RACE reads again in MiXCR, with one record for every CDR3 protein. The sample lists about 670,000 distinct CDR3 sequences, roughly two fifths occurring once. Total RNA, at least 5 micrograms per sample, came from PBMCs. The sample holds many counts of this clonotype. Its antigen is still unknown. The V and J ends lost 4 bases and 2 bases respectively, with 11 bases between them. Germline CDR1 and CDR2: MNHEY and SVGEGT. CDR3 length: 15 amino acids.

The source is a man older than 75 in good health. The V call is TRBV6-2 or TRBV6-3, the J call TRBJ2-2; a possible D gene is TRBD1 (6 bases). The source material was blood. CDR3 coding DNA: TGTGCCAGCAGTTCCCGGGACACCAACACCGGGGAGCTGTTTTTT. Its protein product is CASSSRDTNTGELFF.